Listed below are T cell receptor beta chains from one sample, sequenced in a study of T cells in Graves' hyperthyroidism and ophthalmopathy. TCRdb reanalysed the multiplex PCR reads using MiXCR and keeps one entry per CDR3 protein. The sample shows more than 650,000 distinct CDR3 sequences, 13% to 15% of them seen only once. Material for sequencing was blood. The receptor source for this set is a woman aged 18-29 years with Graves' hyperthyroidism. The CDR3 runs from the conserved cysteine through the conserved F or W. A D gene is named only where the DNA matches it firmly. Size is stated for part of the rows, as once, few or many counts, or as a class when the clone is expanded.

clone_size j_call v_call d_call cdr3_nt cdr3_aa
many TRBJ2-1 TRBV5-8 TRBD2 TGTGCCAGCAGCTTGGCTCGGACTAGCGGGGGGTACAATGAGCAGTTCTTC CASSLARTSGGYNEQFF
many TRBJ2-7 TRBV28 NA TGTGCCAGCACCGGGGGAGGACAGGTAGTCGCCTACGAGCAGTACTTC CASTGGGQVVAYEQYF
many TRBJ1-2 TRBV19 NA TGTGCCAGTACACAGGACGTACGGACCTATGGCTACACCTTC CASTQDVRTYGYTF
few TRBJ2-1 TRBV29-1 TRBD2 TGCAGCGTCGGGACTAGTGCCTACAATGAGCAGTTCTTC CSVGTSAYNEQFF
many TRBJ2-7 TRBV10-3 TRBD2 TGTGCCAACGGGACTAGCGATGCCTACGAGCAGTACTTC CANGTSDAYEQYF
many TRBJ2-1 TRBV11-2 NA TGTGCCAGCAGCTTAGCTTCCCTACTGCCCGGGTCTGGAGGCAATGAGCAGTTCTTC CASSLASLLPGSGGNEQFF
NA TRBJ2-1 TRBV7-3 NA TGTGCCAGCAGCTTTGTGTCTGGGTCGGTCTACAATGAGCAGTTCTTC CASSFVSGSVYNEQFF
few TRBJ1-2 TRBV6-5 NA TGTGCCAGCAGTTACTCGAACATCTATGGCTACACCTTC CASSYSNIYGYTF
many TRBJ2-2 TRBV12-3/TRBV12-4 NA TGTGCCAGCAGTTCCCGCTCGCTGGGCGGGTCGAACACCGGGGAGCTGTTTTTT CASSSRSLGGSNTGELFF
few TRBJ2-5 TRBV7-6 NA TGTGCCAGCAGCCGTGCTGGGGCCCAAGAGACCCAGTACTTC CASSRAGAQETQYF
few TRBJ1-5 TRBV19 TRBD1 TGTGCCAGTAGTTACGCAACAGGGGGCAATCAGCCCCAGCATTTT CASSYATGGNQPQHF
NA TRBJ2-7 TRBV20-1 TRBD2 TGCAGTGCTAGACCGGGACTAGCGGGGGGCGGTTACGAGCAGTACTTC CSARPGLAGGGYEQYF
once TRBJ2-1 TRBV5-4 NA TGTGCCAGCAGCTTGAAGGATCTACCCAGGGGCAATGAGCAGTTCTTC CASSLKDLPRGNEQFF
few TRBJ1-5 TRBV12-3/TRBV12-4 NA TGTGCCAGTTCTAGGTGGGCTGGGGCGCATCAGCCCCAGCATTTT CASSRWAGAHQPQHF
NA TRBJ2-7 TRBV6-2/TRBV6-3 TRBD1 TGTGCCAGCAACGCAGGGGGCCACGAGCAGTACTTC CASNAGGHEQYF
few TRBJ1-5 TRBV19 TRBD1 TGTGCCAGTAGGGACCAGGGGGCGCGTAGTCAGCCCCAGCATTTT CASRDQGARSQPQHF
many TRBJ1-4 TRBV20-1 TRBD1 TGCAGTGCTGCAGGGGGCGCCCATGAAAAACTGTTTTTT CSAAGGAHEKLFF
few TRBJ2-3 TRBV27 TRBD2 TGTGCCAGCAGTCCTCTAGCGGGAAGTGCAGATACGCAGTATTTT CASSPLAGSADTQYF
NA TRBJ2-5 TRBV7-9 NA TGTGCCAGCAGCGACCGGGACACGCAAGAGACCCAGTACTTC CASSDRDTQETQYF
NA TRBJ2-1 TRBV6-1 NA TGTGCCAGCAGTGAAATTCAAAGTCCGTTCTTC CASSEIQSPFF
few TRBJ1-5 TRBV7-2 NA TGTGCCAGCAGTCCCGACCGCGGAGGGAGGGCCAATCAGCCCCAGCATTTT CASSPDRGGRANQPQHF
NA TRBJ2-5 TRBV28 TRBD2 TGTGCCAGCAGTTTTCTGGGACTAGCGGAAGGGGAGACCCAGTACTTC CASSFLGLAEGETQYF
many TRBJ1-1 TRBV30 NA TGTGCCTGGAGTGCGGGGAACACTGAAGCTTTCTTT CAWSAGNTEAFF
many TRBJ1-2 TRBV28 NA TGTGCCAGCCCTACGCCTTCCGACAGAAACTTTAACTATGGCTACACCTTC CASPTPSDRNFNYGYTF